This entry is about one TCR beta chain. Its antigen is still unknown. Amplification used 60 Vbeta primers and 13 Jbeta primers. Method: immunoSEQ multiplex PCR; TCRdb's copy keeps in-frame clones and lacks some. This table has 80,000 to 90,000 clones, approximately 71% appearing once. V lost 2 bases, J lost 8 bases, and 12 bases lay in between. The CDR3 sequence is 13 residues long. Germline assignment: CDR1 LGHNT and CDR2 FRNRAP. The entry originates in a study of cytomegalovirus exposure and HLA in healthy donors. Whole-study results and caveats: High specificity and sensitivity for cytomegalovirus status were reported for the classifier. An assumption of roughly uniform sequencing depth across donors underlay the presence/absence analyses. Being productive about 90% or about 30% of the time was typical of most TCR beta V segments in an earlier analysis.

Sequenced input: PBMCs. The chain links TRBV12-5 to TRBJ1-1; D perhaps matches TRBD1 (5 bases). This receptor was identified in a man aged 40-49 years in good health and CMV-seronegative. CDR3 bases: TGTGCTAGTGGTTTGATGGCAGGGCGGGAAGCTTTCTTT. This codes for CASGLMAGREAFF. The variable domain in full, with the rest retrieved from reference TRBV12-5 and TRBJ1-1, is DARVTQTPRHKVTEMGQEVTMRCQPILGHNTVFWYRQTMMQGLELLAYFRNRAPLDDSGMPKDRFSAEMPDATLATLKIQPSEPRDSAVYFCASGLMAGREAFFGQGTRLTVV.